Sequencing of this TCR beta chain was carried out in a study of a mutant IDH1 vaccine in newly diagnosed glioma. The overall study: Onset of vaccination occurred 4-6 weeks following radiotherapy alone, or with temozolomide cycles. The treated population exhibited a male proportion of 62.5%, a female proportion of about 38%, and a mean age of about 40 years. General study points: Pseudoprogression appeared independent of alterations in top peripheral clonotypes.

Sequencing was performed with immunoSEQ multiplex PCR; in TCRdb, only in-frame clones are kept and a portion is missing. The profile shows roughly 51,000 clones, approximately 84% of them singletons. Described time point: week 47, end of study. Vaccine doses each comprised 300 ug of mutant IDH1 20-mer peptide, with topical imiquimod. Germline V gene lookup returns CDR1 SQVTM and CDR2 ANQGSEA. CDR3 size: 12 residues. The V gene end was trimmed by 7 bases and the J gene end by 2 bases; junction bases not matched to a gene: 4. As for this clone: Antigen: not known.

Sequenced material: PBMCs, taken from a glioma patient whose treatment included an IDH1 peptide vaccine. The chain combines TRBV29-1 with TRBJ2-7, with 8 bases aligning to TRBD1. The receptor was derived from a woman aged 25 to 39 with glioma. Some clones in this sample may be carry-over from other donors' samples. CDR3 coding DNA: TGCAGCGCTGGGACAGGACCCTACGAGCAGTACTTC. It codes for CSAGTGPYEQYF.